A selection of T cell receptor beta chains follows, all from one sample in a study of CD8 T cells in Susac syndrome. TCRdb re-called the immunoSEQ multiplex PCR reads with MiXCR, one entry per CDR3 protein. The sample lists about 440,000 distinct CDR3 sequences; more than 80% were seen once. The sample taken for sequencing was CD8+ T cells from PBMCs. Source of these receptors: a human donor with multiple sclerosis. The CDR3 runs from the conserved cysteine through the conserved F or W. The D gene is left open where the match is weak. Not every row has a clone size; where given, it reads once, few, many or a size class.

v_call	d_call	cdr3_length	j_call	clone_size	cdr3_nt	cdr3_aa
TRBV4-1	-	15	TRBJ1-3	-	TGCGCCAGCAGCCAAGAAACCATCTCTGGAAACACCATATATTTT	CASSQETISGNTIYF
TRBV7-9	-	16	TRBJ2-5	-	TGTGCCAGCAGCCGCCTCGGCGGGGAGGAGCAAGAGACCCAGTACTTC	CASSRLGGEEQETQYF
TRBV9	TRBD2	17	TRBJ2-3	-	TGTGCCAGCAGCCCCGAAGTGGGTAGCGGGAGTATCTATACGCAGTATTTT	CASSPEVGSGSIYTQYF
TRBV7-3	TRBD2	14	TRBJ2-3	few	TGTGCCAGCAGCCCTCCCAGGGAGGGTGCTCCGCAGTATTTT	CASSPPREGAPQYF
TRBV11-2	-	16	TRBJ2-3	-	TGTGCCAGCAGCGGTCAGGGGCCCTCCCGCACAGATACGCAGTATTTT	CASSGQGPSRTDTQYF
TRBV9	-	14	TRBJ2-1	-	TGTGCCAGCAGCGTAGCTACTAGTTACTATGAGCAGTTCTTC	CASSVATSYYEQFF
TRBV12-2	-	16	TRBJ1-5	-	TGTGCAAGTCGCCCCACCCAGACAGGTTTTAATCAGCCCCAGCATTTT	CASRPTQTGFNQPQHF
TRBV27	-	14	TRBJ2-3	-	TGTGCCAGCAGTTCCCGACAGGCCACAGATACGCAGTATTTT	CASSSRQATDTQYF
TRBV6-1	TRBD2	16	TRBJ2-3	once	TGTGCCAGCAGTGAACTAGCGGGAGGCCAGGGAGGTACGCAGTATTTT	CASSELAGGQGGTQYF
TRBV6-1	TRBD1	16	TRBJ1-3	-	TGTGCCAGCAGCTCCGACAGGGTGGATGCTGGAAACACCATATATTTT	CASSSDRVDAGNTIYF
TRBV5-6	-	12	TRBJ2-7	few	TGTGCCAGCAGCCCCCAGGGCCACGAGCAGTACTTC	CASSPQGHEQYF
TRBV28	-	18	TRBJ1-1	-	TGTGCCAGCAGTATGCCATTGTGGGGCCCCAGCGCGGACACTGAAGCTTTCTTT	CASSMPLWGPSADTEAFF
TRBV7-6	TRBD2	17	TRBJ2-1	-	TGTGCCAGCAGCTCGGGACTAGCGGGAATCTCCTACAATGAGCAGTTCTTC	CASSSGLAGISYNEQFF
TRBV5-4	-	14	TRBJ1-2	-	TGTGCCAGCAGCCCGGACGCAGAGGGATATGACTACACCTTC	CASSPDAEGYDYTF
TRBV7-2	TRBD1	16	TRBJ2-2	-	TGTGCCAGCAGCCCTTCCGGGACAGAGGACACCGGGGAGCTGTTTTTT	CASSPSGTEDTGELFF
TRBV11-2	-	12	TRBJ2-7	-	TGTGCCAGCAGCTTAACTTTCGACGAGCAGTACTTC	CASSLTFDEQYF
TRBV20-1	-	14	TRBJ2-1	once	TGCAGTGCTAGGGGCCCTAACAGGGACCATGAGCAGTTCTTC	CSARGPNRDHEQFF
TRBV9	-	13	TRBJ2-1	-	TGTGCCAGCAGCGTAGGAACTCCCCATGAGCAGTTCTTC	CASSVGTPHEQFF
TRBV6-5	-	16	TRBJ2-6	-	TGTGCCAGCAGTTTGGGACCTTCTTCTGGGGCCAACGTCCTGACTTTC	CASSLGPSSGANVLTF
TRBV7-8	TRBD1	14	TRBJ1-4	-	TGTGCCAGCAGACGGGACAGGGAGTACGAAAAACTGTTTTTT	CASRRDREYEKLFF
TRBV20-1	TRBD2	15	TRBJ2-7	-	TGCAGTGCTAGAGTTCTACTAGCGGAGTCCTACGAGCAGTACTTC	CSARVLLAESYEQYF
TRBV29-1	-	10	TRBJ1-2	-	TGCAGCGTTGATGGGTATGGCTACACCTTC	CSVDGYGYTF
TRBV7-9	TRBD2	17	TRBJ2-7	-	TGTGCCAGCAGCTCAGGCAAACTAGCGGGGGGCACCTGGGAGCAGTACTTC	CASSSGKLAGGTWEQYF
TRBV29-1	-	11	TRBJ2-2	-	TGCAGCGTTGAAGGGCGAGGGGAGCTGTTTTTT	CSVEGRGELFF
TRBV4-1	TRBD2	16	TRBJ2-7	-	TGCGCCAGCAGCCTCTCCGGGACTAGCGGGAACTACGAGCAGTACTTC	CASSLSGTSGNYEQYF
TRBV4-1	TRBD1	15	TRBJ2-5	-	TGCGCCAGCAGCCATGGACAGGGGGCGGGAGAGACCCAGTACTTC	CASSHGQGAGETQYF
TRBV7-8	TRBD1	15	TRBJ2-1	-	TGTGCCAGCAGCTTAATTGGACAGGCCTACAATGAGCAGTTCTTC	CASSLIGQAYNEQFF
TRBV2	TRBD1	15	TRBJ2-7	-	TGTGCCAGCAGTAGATATACAGGGGTGGCCTACGAGCAGTACTTC	CASSRYTGVAYEQYF
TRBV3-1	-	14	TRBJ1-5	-	TGTGCCAGCAGCCAAGATGGGTTGGAAGGGCCCCAGCATTTT	CASSQDGLEGPQHF